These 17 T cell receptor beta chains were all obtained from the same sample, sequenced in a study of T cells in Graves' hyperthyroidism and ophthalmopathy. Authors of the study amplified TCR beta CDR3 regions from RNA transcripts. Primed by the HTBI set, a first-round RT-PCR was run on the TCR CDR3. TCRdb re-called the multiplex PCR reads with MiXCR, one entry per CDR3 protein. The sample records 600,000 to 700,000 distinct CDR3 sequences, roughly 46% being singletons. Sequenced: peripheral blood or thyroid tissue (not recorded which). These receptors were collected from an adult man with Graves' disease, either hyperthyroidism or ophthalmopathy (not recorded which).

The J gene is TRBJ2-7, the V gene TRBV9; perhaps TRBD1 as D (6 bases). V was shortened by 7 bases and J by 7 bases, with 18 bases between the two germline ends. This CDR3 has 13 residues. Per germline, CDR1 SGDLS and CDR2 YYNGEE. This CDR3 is CASSPGQTGEQYF. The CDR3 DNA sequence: TGTGCCAGCTCACCAGGACAGACGGGTGAGCAGTACTTC. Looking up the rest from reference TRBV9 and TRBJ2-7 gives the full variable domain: DSGVTQTPKHLITATGQRVTLRCSPRSGDLSVYWYQQSLDQGLQFLIQYYNGEERAKGNILERFSAQQFPDLHSELNLSSLELGDSALYFCASSPGQTGEQYFGPGTRLTVT.

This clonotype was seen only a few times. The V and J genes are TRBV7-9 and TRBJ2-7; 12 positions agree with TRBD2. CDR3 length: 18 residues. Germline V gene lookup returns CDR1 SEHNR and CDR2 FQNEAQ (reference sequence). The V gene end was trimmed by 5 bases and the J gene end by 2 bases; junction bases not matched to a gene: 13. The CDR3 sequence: CASSPPGLAGKTAYEQYF. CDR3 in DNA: TGTGCCAGCAGCCCCCCGGGACTAGCGGGTAAAACCGCCTACGAGCAGTACTTC.

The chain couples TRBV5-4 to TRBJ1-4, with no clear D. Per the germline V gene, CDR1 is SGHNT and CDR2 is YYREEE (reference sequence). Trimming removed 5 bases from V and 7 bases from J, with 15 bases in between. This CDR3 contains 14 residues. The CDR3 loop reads CASSEVRVAEKLFF. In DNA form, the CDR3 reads TGTGCCAGCAGTGAAGTAAGGGTGGCTGAAAAACTGTTTTTT.

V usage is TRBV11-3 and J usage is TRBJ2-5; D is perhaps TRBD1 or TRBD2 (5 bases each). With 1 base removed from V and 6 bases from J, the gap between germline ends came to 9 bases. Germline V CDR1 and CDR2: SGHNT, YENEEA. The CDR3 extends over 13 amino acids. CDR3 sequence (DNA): TGTGCCAGCAGCTTAGGAGGGGAACAGACCCAGTACTTC. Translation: CASSLGGEQTQYF.

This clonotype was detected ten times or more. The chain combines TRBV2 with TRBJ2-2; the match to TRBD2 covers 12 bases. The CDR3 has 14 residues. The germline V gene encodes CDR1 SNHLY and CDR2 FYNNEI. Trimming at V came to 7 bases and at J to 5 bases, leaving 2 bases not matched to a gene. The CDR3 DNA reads TGTGCCAGCACCGGACTAGCGGGGACCGGGGAGCTGTTTTTT. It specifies CASTGLAGTGELFF.

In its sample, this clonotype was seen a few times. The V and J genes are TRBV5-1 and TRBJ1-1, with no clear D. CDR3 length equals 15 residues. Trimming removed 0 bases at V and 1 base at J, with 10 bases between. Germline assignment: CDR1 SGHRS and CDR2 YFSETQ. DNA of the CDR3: TGCGCCAGCAGCTTGGATTTACAGCCGAACACTGAAGCTTTCTTT. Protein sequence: CASSLDLQPNTEAFF.

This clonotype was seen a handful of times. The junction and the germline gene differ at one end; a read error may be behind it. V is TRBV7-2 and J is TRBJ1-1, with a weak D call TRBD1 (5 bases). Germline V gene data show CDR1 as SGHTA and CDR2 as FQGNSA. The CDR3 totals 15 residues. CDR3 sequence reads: CANSPNTGGGTEAFF. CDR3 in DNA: TGTGCCAACAGCCCGAACACCGGTGGGGGCACTGAAGCTTTCTTT.

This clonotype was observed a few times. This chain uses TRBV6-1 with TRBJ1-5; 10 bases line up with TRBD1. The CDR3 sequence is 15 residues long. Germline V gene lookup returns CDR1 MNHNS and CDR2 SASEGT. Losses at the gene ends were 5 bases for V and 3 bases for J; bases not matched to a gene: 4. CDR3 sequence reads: CASSPTGGPNQPQHF. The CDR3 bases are TGTGCCAGCAGTCCGACAGGGGGCCCCAATCAGCCCCAGCATTTT.

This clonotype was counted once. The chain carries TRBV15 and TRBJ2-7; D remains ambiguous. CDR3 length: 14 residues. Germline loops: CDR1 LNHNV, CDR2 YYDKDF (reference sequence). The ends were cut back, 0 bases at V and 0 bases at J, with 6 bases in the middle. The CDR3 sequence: CATSREWASYEQYF. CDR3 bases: TGTGCCACCAGCAGAGAGTGGGCCTCCTACGAGCAGTACTTC.

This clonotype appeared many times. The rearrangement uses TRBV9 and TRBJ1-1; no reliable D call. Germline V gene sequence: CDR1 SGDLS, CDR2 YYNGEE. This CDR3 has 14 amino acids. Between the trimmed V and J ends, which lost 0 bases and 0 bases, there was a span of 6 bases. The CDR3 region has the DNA TGTGCCAGCAGCGTAGCCGTCTTGAACACTGAAGCTTTCTTT. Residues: CASSVAVLNTEAFF.

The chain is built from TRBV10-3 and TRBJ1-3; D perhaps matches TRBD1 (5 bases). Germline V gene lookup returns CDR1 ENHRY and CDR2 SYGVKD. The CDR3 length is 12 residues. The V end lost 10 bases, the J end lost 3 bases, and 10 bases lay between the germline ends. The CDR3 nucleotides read TGTGCCACCAGGCAGGGTGGAAACACCATATATTTT. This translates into CATRQGGNTIYF.

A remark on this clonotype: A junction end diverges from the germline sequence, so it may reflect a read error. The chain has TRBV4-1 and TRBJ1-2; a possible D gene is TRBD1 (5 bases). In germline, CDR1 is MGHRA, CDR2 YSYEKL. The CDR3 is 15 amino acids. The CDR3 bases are TGTGCCAGCAGCCAAGATGATCAGGGCGGCTATGGCTACACCTTC. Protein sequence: CASSQDDQGGYGYTF.

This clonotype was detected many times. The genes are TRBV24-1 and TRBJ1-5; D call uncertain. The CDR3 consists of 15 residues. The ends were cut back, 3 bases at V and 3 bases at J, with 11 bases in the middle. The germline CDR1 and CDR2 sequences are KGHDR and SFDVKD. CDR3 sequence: CATSDPTVPNQPQHF. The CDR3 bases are TGTGCCACCAGTGATCCAACAGTGCCCAATCAGCCCCAGCATTTT.

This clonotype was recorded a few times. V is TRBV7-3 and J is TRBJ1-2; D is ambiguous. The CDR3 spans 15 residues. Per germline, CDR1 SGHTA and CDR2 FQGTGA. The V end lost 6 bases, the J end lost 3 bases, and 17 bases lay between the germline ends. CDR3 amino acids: CASSHDAASDYGYTF. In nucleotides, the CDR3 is TGTGCCAGCAGTCATGATGCCGCCTCGGACTATGGCTACACCTTC.

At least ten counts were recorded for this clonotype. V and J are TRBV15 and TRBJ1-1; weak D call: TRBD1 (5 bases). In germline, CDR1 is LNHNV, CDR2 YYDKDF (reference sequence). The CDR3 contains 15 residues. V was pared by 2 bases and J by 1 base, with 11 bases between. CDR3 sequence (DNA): TGTGCCACCAGCAGACGGGGGGGAGGGAACACTGAAGCTTTCTTT. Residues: CATSRRGGGNTEAFF.

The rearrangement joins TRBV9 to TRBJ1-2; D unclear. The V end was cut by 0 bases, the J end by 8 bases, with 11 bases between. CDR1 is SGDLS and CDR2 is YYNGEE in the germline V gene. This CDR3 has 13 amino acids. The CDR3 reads CASSVAAGYGYTF. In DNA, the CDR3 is TGTGCCAGCAGCGTAGCGGCCGGGTACGGCTACACCTTC.

CDR3 loop: CASSQRGSGNTIYF. The CDR3 DNA reads TGTGCCAGCAGCCAGAGGGGGTCTGGAAACACCATATATTTT. V usage is TRBV25-1 and J usage is TRBJ1-3, with D perhaps TRBD1 (6 bases). Between the trimmed V and J ends, which lost 6 bases and 1 base, there was a span of 10 bases. Germline loops: CDR1 MGHDK, CDR2 SYGVNS. The CDR3 spans 14 residues.